The rows below give T cell receptor beta chains drawn from one sample of a study of identical twins. TCRdb reprocessed the 5' RACE reads with MiXCR, giving one entry per CDR3 protein. The data hold 600,000 to 700,000 distinct CDR3 sequences, with 21% observed a single time. This same sample was also taken into another study, of T cells expressing NK-cell markers.

Sequenced input: PBMCs. These receptors were obtained from a young woman in good health. CDR3s include the opening cysteine and the closing phenylalanine or tryptophan. A D gene is named only where the DNA matches it firmly. Clone size, where shown, is once, few, many, or a class for clones that have expanded.

>TRBV2|-|TRBJ2-5|many
TGTGCCAGCAGGGACGGGGGAGAAGAGACCCAGTACTTC
CASRDGGEETQYF
>TRBV28|-|TRBJ2-7|-
TGTGCCAGCATCACTCGGGACCGCCCGTACGAGCAGTACTTC
CASITRDRPYEQYF
>TRBV20-1|-|TRBJ2-1|-
TGCAGTGCTAGAGATACACGGAGCAATGAGCAGTTCTTC
CSARDTRSNEQFF
>TRBV3-1|TRBD2|TRBJ2-1|-
TGTGCCAGCAGTGGTCGGACTAGCGGGGGGCCTAGCTCCTACAATGAGCAGTTCTTC
CASSGRTSGGPSSYNEQFF
>TRBV9|-|TRBJ2-1|-
TGTGCCAGCAGAGAGGCGTCCTCCTACAATGAGCAGTTCTTC
CASREASSYNEQFF
>TRBV7-9|-|TRBJ1-5|-
TGTGCCAGCAGCTTAGCGTTTGGGCAGCCCCAGCATTTT
CASSLAFGQPQHF
>TRBV5-6|-|TRBJ1-1|few
TGTGCCAGCAGCGCGGACACCCAGTTCGAAGCTTTCTTT
CASSADTQFEAFF
>TRBV6-2/TRBV6-3|TRBD2|TRBJ2-7|-
TGTGCCAGCACCGCGGGACTAGCCTTCTACGAGCAGTACTTC
CASTAGLAFYEQYF
>TRBV5-1|-|TRBJ2-1|many
TGCGCCAGCAGCTTGGAAGCTGTCACCTACAATGAGCAGTTCTTC
CASSLEAVTYNEQFF
>TRBV20-1|TRBD2|TRBJ2-5|-
TGCAGTGCTAGCCTAGCGGGGGTCGCGGAGACCCAGTACTTC
CSASLAGVAETQYF
>TRBV4-3|TRBD2|TRBJ2-2|many
TGCGCCAGCAGTTGGGGACTAGCAGGCACCGGGGAGCTGTTTTTT
CASSWGLAGTGELFF
>TRBV9|TRBD1|TRBJ2-5|-
TGTGCCAGCAGCGGAGGACAGGGGAAAGAGACCCAGTACTTC
CASSGGQGKETQYF
>TRBV5-1|-|TRBJ2-7|-
TGCGCCAGCAGATATAGTGAGGGTTACGAGCAGTACTTC
CASRYSEGYEQYF
>TRBV11-3|-|TRBJ1-1|few
TGTGCCAGCAGCGCCACCGGGGCGTCGAACACTGAAGCTTTCTTT
CASSATGASNTEAFF
>TRBV15|TRBD2|TRBJ2-1|-
TGTGCCACCATCTCGAGCGGGGGGACCTACAATGAGCAGTTCTTC
CATISSGGTYNEQFF
>TRBV7-9|-|TRBJ1-4|-
TGTGCCAGCACCCAAGCCGGTTATAGTGAAAAACTGTTTTTT
CASTQAGYSEKLFF
>TRBV15|TRBD1|TRBJ2-1|-
TGTGCCACCAGTAGGCCGGGACAGGGGATTTATGAGCAGTTCTTC
CATSRPGQGIYEQFF
>TRBV6-2/TRBV6-3|-|TRBJ2-5|-
TGTGCCAGCAGTTCTCGGGCTAATAGAGAGACCCAGTACTTC
CASSSRANRETQYF
>TRBV20-1|TRBD1|TRBJ1-2|-
TGCAGTGTCCCGCCGACAGGGGCACATGGCTACACCTTC
CSVPPTGAHGYTF
>TRBV12-3/TRBV12-4|TRBD2|TRBJ2-7|-
TGTGCCAGCACCCGTCGCGGGGAGGGGTCCTACGAGCAGTACTTC
CASTRRGEGSYEQYF
>TRBV12-3/TRBV12-4|TRBD2|TRBJ2-7|few
TGTGCCAGCAGTTATGGCGGGGGGGCCTACGAGCAGTACTTC
CASSYGGGAYEQYF
>TRBV28|TRBD1|TRBJ2-5|few
TGTGCCAGCTCGACAGGGCGACGAGAGACCCAGTACTTC
CASSTGRRETQYF
>TRBV20-1|-|TRBJ2-2|-
TGCAGTGCTAGAGATTACCACTCGAACACCGGGGAGCTGTTTTTT
CSARDYHSNTGELFF
>TRBV7-2|-|TRBJ1-1|-
TGTGCCAGCAGCTTTCTTTCTGAAGCTTTCTTT
CASSFLSEAFF
>TRBV14|-|TRBJ2-1|-
TGTGCCAGCAGCCAAGACAGGGGTAGGGGTGAGCAGTTCTTC
CASSQDRGRGEQFF
>TRBV19|TRBD1|TRBJ1-5|few
TGTGCCAGTAGTCGGACAGGGGCCGTGGGGCAGCCCCAGCATTTT
CASSRTGAVGQPQHF
>TRBV20-1|-|TRBJ2-6|many
TGCAGTGCTACGTACACCTTTGGGGCCAACGTCCTGACTTTC
CSATYTFGANVLTF
>TRBV29-1|-|TRBJ1-1|-
TGCAGCGTTGCGGAGAGGACTGAAGCTTTCTTT
CSVAERTEAFF
>TRBV24-1|-|TRBJ2-2|once
TGTGCCACCAGTGATGCGACAGGTCCTTCCGGGGAGCTGTTTTTT
CATSDATGPSGELFF
>TRBV6-5|-|TRBJ1-1|-
TGTGCCAGAAAAACGGTTGAAGCTTTCTTT
CARKTVEAFF
>TRBV9|-|TRBJ2-3|few
TGTGCCAGCAGCGTTGGGAATTTT
CASSVGNF
>TRBV19|TRBD1|TRBJ2-7|many
TGTGCCACCTCGGACAGGCCACCCTACGAGCAGTACTTC
CATSDRPPYEQYF
>TRBV10-3|-|TRBJ2-1|many
TGTGCCATCAGCGGGAGTCACAATGAGCAGTTCTTC
CAISGSHNEQFF
>TRBV20-1|-|TRBJ2-3|few
TGCAGTGCTACCGACAGAAACACAGATACGCAGTATTTT
CSATDRNTDTQYF
>TRBV7-8|-|TRBJ2-7|once
TGTGCCAGCAGCTTAACCTCGACTTCCTACGAGCAGTACTTC
CASSLTSTSYEQYF
>TRBV29-1|TRBD2|TRBJ2-7|few
TGCAGCGTTGCCGGACTAGCGGGGGGCTACGAGCAGTACTTC
CSVAGLAGGYEQYF